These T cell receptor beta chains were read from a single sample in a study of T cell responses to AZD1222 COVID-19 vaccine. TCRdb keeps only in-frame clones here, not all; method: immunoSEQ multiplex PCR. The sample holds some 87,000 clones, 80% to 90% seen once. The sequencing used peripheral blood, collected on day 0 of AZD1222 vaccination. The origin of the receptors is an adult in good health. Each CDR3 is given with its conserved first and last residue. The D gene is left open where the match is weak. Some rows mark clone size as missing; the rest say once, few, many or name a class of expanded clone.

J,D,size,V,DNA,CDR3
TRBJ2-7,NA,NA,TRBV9,TGTGCCAGCAGCGGACGAATGGGACCCGACGAGCAGTACTTC,CASSGRMGPDEQYF
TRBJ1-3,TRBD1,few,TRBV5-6,TGTGCCAGCAGCTTTACAGGGGCTGGAAACACCATATATTTT,CASSFTGAGNTIYF
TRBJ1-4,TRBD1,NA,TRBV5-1,TGCGCCAGCAGCCCGGGACAGAATGAAAAACTGTTTTTT,CASSPGQNEKLFF
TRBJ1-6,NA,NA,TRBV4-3,TGCGCCAGCAGCCAGGACGGGACGGCAAGCTCCTATAATTCACCCCTCCACTTT,CASSQDGTASSYNSPLHF
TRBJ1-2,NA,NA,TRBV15,TGTGCCACCAGCAGAGATACGTGGACGGTTGGGGGCTACACCTTC,CATSRDTWTVGGYTF
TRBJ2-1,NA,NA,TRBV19,TGTGCCAGTAGTATAATGTCGGGAAATGAGCAGTTCTTC,CASSIMSGNEQFF
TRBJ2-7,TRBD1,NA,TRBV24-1,TGTGCCACCAGAAGACAGGGGAAGCACGAGCAGTACTTC,CATRRQGKHEQYF
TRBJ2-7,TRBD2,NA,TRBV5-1,TGCGCCAGCCGACTAGCGGGGGACTACGAGCAGTACTTC,CASRLAGDYEQYF
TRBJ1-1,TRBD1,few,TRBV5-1,TGCGCCAGCAATCCCGGGACAGGGGGAGCCGCGGACCGGAACACTGAAGCTTTCTTT,CASNPGTGGAADRNTEAFF
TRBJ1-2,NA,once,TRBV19,TGTGCCAGTAGTCGGGAGGGATGGAGGGGCTACACCTTC,CASSREGWRGYTF
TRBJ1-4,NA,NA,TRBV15,TGTGCCACCAGTAACGGAAACCTAAATGAAAAACTGTTTTTT,CATSNGNLNEKLFF
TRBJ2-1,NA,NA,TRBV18,TGTGCCAGCTCACCACCCACAGGGCTTTGGAATGAGCAGTTCTTC,CASSPPTGLWNEQFF
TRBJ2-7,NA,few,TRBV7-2,TGTGCCAGCAGGCAAGGGGTTGCCCCCTACGAGCAGTACTTC,CASRQGVAPYEQYF
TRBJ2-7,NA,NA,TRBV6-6,TGTGCCAGCGCCCACAGGGTAGACTACGAGCAGTACTTC,CASAHRVDYEQYF
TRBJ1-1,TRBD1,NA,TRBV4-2,TGTGCCAGCAGCCAATCGGGGACAGGGGTTAACACTGAAGCTTTCTTT,CASSQSGTGVNTEAFF
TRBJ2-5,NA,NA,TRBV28,TGTGCCAGCAGTTTAACAATCTACCAAGAGACCCAGTACTTC,CASSLTIYQETQYF
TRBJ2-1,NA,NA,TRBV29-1,TGCAGCGTTGGAGGAGGGGGCAACAATGAGCAGTTCTTC,CSVGGGGNNEQFF
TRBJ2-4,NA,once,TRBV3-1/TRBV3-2,TGTGCCAGCAGCCATTCGACCCCCAAAAACATTCAGTACTTC,CASSHSTPKNIQYF
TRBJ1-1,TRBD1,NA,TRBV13,TGTGCCAGCAGCTCCGCACCCGGGACAGTCAACACTGAAGCTTTCTTT,CASSSAPGTVNTEAFF
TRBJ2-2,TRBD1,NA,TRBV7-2,TGTGCCAGCAGCTCCCGAGAGACAGGGCTCGTTATGGTCACCGGGGAGCTGTTTTTT,CASSSRETGLVMVTGELFF
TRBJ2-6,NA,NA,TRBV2,TGTGCCAGCTGTTTTGGGTTACCTGGGGCCAACGTCCTGACTTTC,CASCFGLPGANVLTF
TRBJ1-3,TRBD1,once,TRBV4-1,TGCGCCAGCAGCCCCGGGACACAGGGGGGAAACACCATATATTTT,CASSPGTQGGNTIYF
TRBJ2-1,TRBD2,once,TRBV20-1,TGCAGTGCTAGTTTAGCGGGCTTCAGTTCCTACAATGAGCAGTTCTTC,CSASLAGFSSYNEQFF